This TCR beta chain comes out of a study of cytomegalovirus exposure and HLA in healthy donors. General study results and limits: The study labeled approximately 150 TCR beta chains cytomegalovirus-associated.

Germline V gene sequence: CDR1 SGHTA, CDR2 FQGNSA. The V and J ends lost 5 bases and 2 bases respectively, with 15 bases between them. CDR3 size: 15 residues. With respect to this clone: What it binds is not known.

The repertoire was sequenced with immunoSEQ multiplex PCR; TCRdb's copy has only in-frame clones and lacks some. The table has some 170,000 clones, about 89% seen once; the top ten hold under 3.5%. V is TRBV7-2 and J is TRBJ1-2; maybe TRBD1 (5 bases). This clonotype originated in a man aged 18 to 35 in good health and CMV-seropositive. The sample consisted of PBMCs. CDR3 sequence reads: CASSQGGTQNYGYTF. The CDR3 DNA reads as TGTGCCAGCAGCCAAGGAGGGACCCAGAACTATGGCTACACCTTC.